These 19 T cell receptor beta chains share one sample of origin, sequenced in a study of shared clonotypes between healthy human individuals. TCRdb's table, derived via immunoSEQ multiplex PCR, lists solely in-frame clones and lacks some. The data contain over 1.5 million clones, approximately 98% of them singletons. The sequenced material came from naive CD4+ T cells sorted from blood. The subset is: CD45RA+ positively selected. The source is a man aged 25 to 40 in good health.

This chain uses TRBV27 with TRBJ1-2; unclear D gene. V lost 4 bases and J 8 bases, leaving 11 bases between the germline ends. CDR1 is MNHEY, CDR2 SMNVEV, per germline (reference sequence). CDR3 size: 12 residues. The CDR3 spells CASSSRERGYTF. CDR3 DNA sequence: TGTGCCAGCAGTTCCCGGGAACGCGGCTACACCTTC.

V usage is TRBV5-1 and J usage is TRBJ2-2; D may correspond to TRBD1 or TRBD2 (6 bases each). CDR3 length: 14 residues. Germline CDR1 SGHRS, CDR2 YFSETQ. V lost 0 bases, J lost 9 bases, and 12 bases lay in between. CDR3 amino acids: CASSLELGGRELFF. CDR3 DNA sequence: TGCGCCAGCAGCTTGGAGTTGGGGGGCCGGGAGCTGTTTTTT. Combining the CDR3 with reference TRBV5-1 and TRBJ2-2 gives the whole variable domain KAGVTQTPRYLIKTRGQQVTLSCSPISGHRSVSWYQQTPGQGLQFLFEYFSETQRNKGNFPGRFSGRQFSNSRSEMNVSTLELGDSALYLCASSLELGGRELFFGEGSRLTVL.

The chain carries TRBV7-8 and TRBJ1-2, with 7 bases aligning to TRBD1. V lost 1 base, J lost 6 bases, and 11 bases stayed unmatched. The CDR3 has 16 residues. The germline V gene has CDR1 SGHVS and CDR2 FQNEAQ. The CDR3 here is CASSLEAQGMGHGYTF. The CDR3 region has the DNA TGTGCCAGCAGCTTAGAGGCACAGGGGATGGGTCATGGCTACACCTTC.

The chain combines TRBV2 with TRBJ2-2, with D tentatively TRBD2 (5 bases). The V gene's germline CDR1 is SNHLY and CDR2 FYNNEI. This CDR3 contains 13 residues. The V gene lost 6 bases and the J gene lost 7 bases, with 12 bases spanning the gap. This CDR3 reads CASSPDSYGELFF. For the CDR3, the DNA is TGTGCCAGCAGCCCGGACTCATACGGGGAGCTGTTTTTT.

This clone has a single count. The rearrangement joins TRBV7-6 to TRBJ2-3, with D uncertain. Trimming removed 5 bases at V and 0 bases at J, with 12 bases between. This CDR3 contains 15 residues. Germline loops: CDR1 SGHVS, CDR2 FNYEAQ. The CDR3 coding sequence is TGTGCCAGCAGCGACTCCACGCTTAGCACAGATACGCAGTATTTT. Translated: CASSDSTLSTDTQYF.

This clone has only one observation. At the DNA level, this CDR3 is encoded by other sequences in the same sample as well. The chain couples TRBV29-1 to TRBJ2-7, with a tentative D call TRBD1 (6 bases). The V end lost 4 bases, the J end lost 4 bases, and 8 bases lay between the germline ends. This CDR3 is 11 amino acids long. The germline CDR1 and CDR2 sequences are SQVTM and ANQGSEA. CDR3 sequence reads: CSVGTDYEQYF. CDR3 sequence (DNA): TGCAGCGTTGGGACAGATTACGAGCAGTACTTC.

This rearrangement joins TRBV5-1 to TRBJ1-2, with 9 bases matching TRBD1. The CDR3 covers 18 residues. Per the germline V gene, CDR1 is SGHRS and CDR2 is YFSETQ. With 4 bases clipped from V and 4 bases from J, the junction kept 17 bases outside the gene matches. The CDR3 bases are TGCGCCAGCAGCCCAAGGACAGGGGAGTCTTTCGCGTTCTATGGCTACACCTTC. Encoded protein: CASSPRTGESFAFYGYTF.

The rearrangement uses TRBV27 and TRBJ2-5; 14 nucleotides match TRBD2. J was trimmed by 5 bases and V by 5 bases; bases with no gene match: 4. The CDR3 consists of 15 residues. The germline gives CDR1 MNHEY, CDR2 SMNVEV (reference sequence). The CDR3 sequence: CASSTGLAGVETQYF. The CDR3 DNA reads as TGTGCCAGCAGTACGGGACTAGCGGGAGTGGAGACCCAGTACTTC.

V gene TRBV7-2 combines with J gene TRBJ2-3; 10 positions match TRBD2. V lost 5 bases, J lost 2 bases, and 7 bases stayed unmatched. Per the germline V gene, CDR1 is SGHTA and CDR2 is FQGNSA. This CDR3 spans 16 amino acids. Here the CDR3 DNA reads TGTGCCAGCAGCCCTCAAGCGGGGGGGGCCACAGATACGCAGTATTTT. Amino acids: CASSPQAGGATDTQYF.

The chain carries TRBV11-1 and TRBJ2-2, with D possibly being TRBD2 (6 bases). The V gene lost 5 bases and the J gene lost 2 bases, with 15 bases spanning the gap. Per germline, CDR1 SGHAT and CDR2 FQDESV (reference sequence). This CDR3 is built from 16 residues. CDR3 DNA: TGTGCCAGCAGCACAGCAGGGAGGTCTAACACCGGGGAGCTGTTTTTT. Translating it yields CASSTAGRSNTGELFF. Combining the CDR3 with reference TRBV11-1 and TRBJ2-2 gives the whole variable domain EAEVAQSPRYKITEKSQAVAFWCDPISGHATLYWYRQILGQGPELLVQFQDESVVDDSQLPKDRFSAERLKGVDSTLKIQPAELGDSAMYLCASSTAGRSNTGELFFGEGSRLTVL.

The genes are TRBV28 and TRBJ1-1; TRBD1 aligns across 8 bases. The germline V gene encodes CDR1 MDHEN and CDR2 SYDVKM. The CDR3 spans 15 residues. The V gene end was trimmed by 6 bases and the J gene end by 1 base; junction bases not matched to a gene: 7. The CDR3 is CASRPGTGGNTEAFF. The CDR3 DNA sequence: TGTGCCAGCAGGCCCGGGACAGGCGGGAACACTGAAGCTTTCTTT.

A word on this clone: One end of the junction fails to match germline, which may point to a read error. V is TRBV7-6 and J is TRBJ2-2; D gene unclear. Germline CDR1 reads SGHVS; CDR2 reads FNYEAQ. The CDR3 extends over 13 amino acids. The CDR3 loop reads CASSLVKGGELFF. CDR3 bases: TGTGCCAGCAGTTTAGTCAAGGGCGGGGAGCTGTTTTTT.

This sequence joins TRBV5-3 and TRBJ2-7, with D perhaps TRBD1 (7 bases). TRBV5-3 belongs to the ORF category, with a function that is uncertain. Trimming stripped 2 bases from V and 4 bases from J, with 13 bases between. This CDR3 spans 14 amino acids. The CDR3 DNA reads TGTGCCAGAAGCTTTAAGGCAGGGGGGTACGAGCAGTACTTC. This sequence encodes CARSFKAGGYEQYF.

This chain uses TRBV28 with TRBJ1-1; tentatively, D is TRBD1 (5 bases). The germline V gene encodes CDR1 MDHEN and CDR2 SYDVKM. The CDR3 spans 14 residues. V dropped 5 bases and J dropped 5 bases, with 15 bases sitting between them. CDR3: CASSIHGAGTEAFF. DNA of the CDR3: TGTGCCAGCAGTATCCATGGGGCGGGGACTGAAGCTTTCTTT.

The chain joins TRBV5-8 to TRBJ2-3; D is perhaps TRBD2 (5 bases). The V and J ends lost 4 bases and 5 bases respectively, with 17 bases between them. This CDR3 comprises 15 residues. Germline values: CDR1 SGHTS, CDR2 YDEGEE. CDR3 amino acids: CASSLRTLRGDTQYF. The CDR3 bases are TGTGCCAGCAGCCTAAGAACCTTACGGGGAGATACGCAGTATTTT.

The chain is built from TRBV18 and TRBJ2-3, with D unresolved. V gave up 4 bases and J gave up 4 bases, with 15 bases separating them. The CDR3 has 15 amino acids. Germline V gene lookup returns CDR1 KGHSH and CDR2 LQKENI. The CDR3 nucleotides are TGTGCCAGCTCACTCCTCTTCAGTGGGGCAGATACGCAGTATTTT. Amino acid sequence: CASSLLFSGADTQYF.

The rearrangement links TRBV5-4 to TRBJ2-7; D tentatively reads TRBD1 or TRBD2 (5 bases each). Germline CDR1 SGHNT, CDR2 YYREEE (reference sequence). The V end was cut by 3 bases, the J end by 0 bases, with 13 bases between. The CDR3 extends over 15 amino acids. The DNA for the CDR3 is TGTGCCAGCAGCTCGCCGGGACCGAGCTCCTACGAGCAGTACTTC. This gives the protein CASSSPGPSSYEQYF.

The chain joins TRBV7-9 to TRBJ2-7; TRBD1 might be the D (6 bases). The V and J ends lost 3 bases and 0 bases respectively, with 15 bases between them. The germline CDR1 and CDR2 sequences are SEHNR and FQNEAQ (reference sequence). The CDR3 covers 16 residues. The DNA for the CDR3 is TGTGCCAGCAGCTTTTTACGACAGGCTATCTCCTACGAGCAGTACTTC. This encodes CASSFLRQAISYEQYF.

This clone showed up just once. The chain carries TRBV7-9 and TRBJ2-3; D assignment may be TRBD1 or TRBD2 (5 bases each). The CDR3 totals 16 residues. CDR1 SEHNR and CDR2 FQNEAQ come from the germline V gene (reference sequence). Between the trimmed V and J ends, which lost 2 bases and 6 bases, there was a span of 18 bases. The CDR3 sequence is CASSLLPGPPGDTQYF. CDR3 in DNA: TGTGCCAGCAGCTTACTACCGGGACCTCCGGGGGATACGCAGTATTTT. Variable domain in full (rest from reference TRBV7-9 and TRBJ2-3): DTGVSQNPRHKITKRGQNVTFRCDPISEHNRLYWYRQTLGQGPEFLTYFQNEAQLEKSRLLSDRFSAERPKGSFSTLEIQRTEQGDSAMYLCASSLLPGPPGDTQYFGPGTRLTVL.